These 8 T cell receptor beta chains originate from one sample sequenced in a study of cytomegalovirus exposure and HLA in healthy donors. Primers: 60 Vbeta forward and 13 Jbeta reverse. TCRdb's copy holds only in-frame clones and misses some; the assay was immunoSEQ multiplex PCR. The profile covers 130,000 or so clones, with 8.9% appearing a single time and approximately 7.5% taken by the ten largest. Sequencing was performed on PBMCs. The receptors were gathered from a middle-aged woman in good health and CMV-seropositive.

The chain combines TRBV15 with TRBJ1-5; 8 nucleotides agree with TRBD1. The CDR3 covers 15 residues. Germline trimming cut 5 bases from V and 0 bases from J; bases unmatched to any gene: 3. Per germline, CDR1 LNHNV and CDR2 YYDKDF (reference sequence). CDR3 residues: CATSRDRNSNQPQHF. CDR3 in DNA: TGTGCCACCAGCCGGGACAGGAATAGCAATCAGCCCCAGCATTTT.

This clone was seen a handful of times. The genes are TRBV7-6 and TRBJ2-3, with 9 bases lining up with TRBD1. From germline, CDR1 is SGHVS and CDR2 FNYEAQ. This CDR3 has 16 residues. V was clipped by 5 bases and J by 4 bases; unmatched bases: 10. This chain's CDR3 is CASSLGQGPSPDTQYF. The CDR3 DNA is TGTGCCAGCAGCCTCGGACAGGGGCCCTCCCCAGATACGCAGTATTTT.

The chain employs TRBV7-3 and TRBJ2-2; 8 bases map to TRBD2. CDR3 length: 17 residues. V was clipped by 4 bases and J by 1 base; unmatched bases: 8. The germline V gene has CDR1 SGHTA and CDR2 FQGTGA. The CDR3 region is CASSSVWSGGNTGELFF. In DNA, the CDR3 is TGTGCCAGCAGCTCCGTCTGGAGCGGGGGGAACACCGGGGAGCTGTTTTTT.

Only a few counts were recorded for this clone. The V and J genes are TRBV5-1 and TRBJ1-1; D is unclear. Looked up from germline, CDR1 is SGHRS and CDR2 is YFSETQ. Trimming cost V 0 bases and J 1 base, with 7 bases left between them. This CDR3 is 14 amino acids long. DNA for the CDR3: TGCGCCAGCAGCTTGGTAGCATCGAACACTGAAGCTTTCTTT. Amino acids: CASSLVASNTEAFF.

The genes are TRBV18 and TRBJ2-7, with 12 positions matching TRBD1. The CDR3 is 16 amino acids. Per germline, CDR1 KGHSH and CDR2 LQKENI. The ends lost 3 bases at V and 5 bases at J; junction bases unmatched: 8. The CDR3 region is CASSPRDRGLRNEQYF. In nucleotides, the CDR3 is TGTGCCAGCTCACCCCGGGACAGGGGGCTCAGGAACGAGCAGTACTTC.

This clone was recorded a few times. The chain links TRBV11-2 to TRBJ2-1; 11 positions agree with TRBD2. CDR1 and CDR2 from the germline V gene are SGHAT and FQNNGV. V trimming: 5 bases; J trimming: 2 bases; junction bases outside the gene matches: 2. CDR3 length: 15 residues. The CDR3 protein is CASSKTSGAYNEQFF. CDR3 in DNA: TGTGCCAGCAGCAAGACTAGCGGGGCCTACAATGAGCAGTTCTTC.

The chain has TRBV6-5 and TRBJ1-6; D might be TRBD1 (6 bases). Between the trimmed V and J ends, which lost 0 bases and 7 bases, there was a span of 13 bases. Germline CDR1 reads MNHEY; CDR2 reads SVGAGI. The CDR3 is 16 residues long. The CDR3 loop is CASSYSSTGINSPLHF. The CDR3 region has the DNA TGTGCCAGCAGTTACTCGAGTACAGGGATAAATTCACCCCTCCACTTT.

CDR3 region: CASRPTGEDYGYTF. The CDR3 DNA is TGTGCCAGTAGACCGACAGGGGAAGACTATGGCTACACCTTC. The chain recombines TRBV19 with TRBJ1-2; 8 bases fit TRBD1. Germline values: CDR1 LNHDA, CDR2 SQIVND (reference sequence). The J segment lost 3 bases and the V segment lost 6 bases, leaving 6 bases of the junction unmatched. The CDR3 is made up of 14 amino acids.